What follows are 24 T cell receptor beta chains derived from one specimen sequenced in a study of regulatory T cells in long-lasting Graves disease (dated by TCRdb to the early 2020s). Per the publication, the time point label means: persistent/refractory GD, antithyroid drugs over 5 years with positive TRAb. For both TCR sequencing and RNA sequencing, RNA was extracted from PBMCs using TRIzol. Library prep was done by multiplex PCR. TCRdb names Illumina HiSeq 4000 as the instrument used. TCR beta libraries were built with iRepertoire HTBI primers and Arm-PCR amplification of CDR3 regions. The public reads were run again by TCRdb, first through fastp at Q25 and then through MiXCR, and only productive beta chains were kept. Each entry merges the rows of one CDR3 protein and shows their most common DNA and genes. Recorded for this sample are under 350,000 distinct CDR3 sequences; 22% of them occurred a single time. Clones ranked in the top ten supply approximately 53% of the sample.

Here the sequenced sample was peripheral blood mononuclear cells (PBMCs), taken when the disease was refractory, from a patient treated with antithyroid drugs. The receptors shown here come from a female donor with Graves disease.

The rearrangement joins TRBV19 to TRBJ2-7; tentatively, D is TRBD1 (6 bases). The germline V gene has CDR1 LNHDA and CDR2 SQIVND (reference sequence). There are 17 residues in the CDR3. V was cut by 4 bases and J by 3 bases, with 22 bases left in between. This CDR3 is CASSTDILGTQDYEQYF. The DNA of the CDR3 is TGTGCCAGTAGTACCGACATCCTTGGGACACAAGACTACGAGCAGTACTTC.

The V gene is TRBV7-9, the J gene TRBJ2-1, with TRBD2 matching 10 bases. V lost 5 bases to trimming and J lost 0 bases; unmatched junction nucleotides: 19. CDR1 is SEHNR, CDR2 FQNEAQ, per germline (reference sequence). CDR3 size: 21 residues. DNA of the CDR3: TGTGCCAGCAGCCCCACTGTACTAGCGGGACCGCGACGGAGCTCCTACAATGAGCAGTTCTTC. This sequence encodes CASSPTVLAGPRRSSYNEQFF.

Details on this clonotype: Relative to the germline gene, one junction end is altered; a read error may explain this. The chain employs TRBV7-9 and TRBJ2-5; perhaps D is TRBD1 or TRBD2 (5 bases each). This CDR3 spans 16 amino acids. Per the germline V gene, CDR1 is SEHNR and CDR2 is FQNEAQ (reference sequence). In DNA form, the CDR3 reads TGTGCCAGCAGCTTAGCGCTTGGGTGGGACCAAGAGACCCAGTACTTT. Translating gives CASSLALGWDQETQYF.

This clonotype has only one observation. V usage is TRBV6-2 or TRBV6-3 and J usage is TRBJ2-7; 7 nucleotides match TRBD2. The CDR3 has 19 residues. V shed 6 bases and J 5 bases; nucleotides not matched to a gene: 25. CDR1 is MNHEY and CDR2 is SVGEGT in the germline V gene. The CDR3 loop is CASSTPRFAGDLSIHEQYF. CDR3 nucleotide sequence: TGTGCCAGCAGCACCCCCCGGTTCGCGGGAGATCTGAGTATCCACGAGCAGTACTTC.

In this sample, this clonotype turned up many times. The genes are TRBV3-2 and TRBJ2-5; the DNA was not compared with TRBD1, the D call given in the table. TRBV3-2 is tagged as a pseudogene. The CDR3 runs to 13 residues. CDR3: CASSQGGVETQYF. The CDR3 DNA sequence: TGTGCCAGCAGCCAGGGCGGAGTGGAGACCCAGTACTTC.

The V call is TRBV14, the J call TRBJ1-1; tentatively, D is TRBD1 (5 bases). Germline CDR1 reads SGHDN; CDR2 reads FVKESK. V was cut by 0 bases and J by 10 bases, with 9 bases left in between. CDR3 length: 12 amino acids. This CDR3 reads CASSQDPGGAFF. In DNA, the CDR3 is TGTGCCAGCAGCCAAGACCCGGGGGGAGCTTTCTTT. The whole variable domain, remainder taken from reference TRBV14 and TRBJ1-1, is EAGVTQFPSHSVIEKGQTVTLRCDPISGHDNLYWYRRVMGKEIKFLLHFVKESKQDESGMPNNRFLAERTGGTYSTLKVQPAELEDSGVYFCASSQDPGGAFFGQGTRLTVV.

The chain carries TRBV5-6 and TRBJ2-7; 8 bases are shared with TRBD1. V lost 3 bases and J lost 3; bases outside the gene matches: 5. The germline V gene has CDR1 SGHDT and CDR2 YYEEEE. This CDR3 contains 14 residues. CDR3 nucleotides: TGTGCCAGCAGCTCCAGGGGGCTTTACTACGAGCAGTACTTC. Encoded protein: CASSSRGLYYEQYF.

The gene calls are TRBV7-8 and TRBJ1-1; no reliable D call. This CDR3 has 18 amino acids. Deletions cut 0 bases from V and 1 base from J, with 18 bases between. Germline values: CDR1 SGHVS, CDR2 FQNEAQ. CDR3 DNA sequence: TGTGCCAGCAGCTTAGCGGGTCTGGACGGCTTTAAGAACACTGAAGCTTTCTTT. Its translation is CASSLAGLDGFKNTEAFF.

A remark on this clonotype: A much larger clone lies a single base off, so this may be a read error. The chain carries TRBV12-3 or TRBV12-4 and TRBJ1-5, with D uncertain. There are 12 residues in the CDR3. CDR3 in DNA: TGTGCCAGCACCGTAGAGTATCAGTCCCAGCATTTT. This encodes CASTVEYQSQHF.

The V and J genes are TRBV11-1 and TRBJ1-1; D gene unclear. Germline CDR1 SGHAT, CDR2 FQDESV (reference sequence). The CDR3 consists of 14 residues. With 5 bases removed from V and 2 bases from J, the gap between germline ends came to 12 bases. The CDR3 nucleotides are TGTGCCAGCAGCGACGGACCTGCCAACACTGAAGCTTTCTTT. Protein sequence: CASSDGPANTEAFF. The full variable domain, completed using reference TRBV11-1 and TRBJ1-1, is EAEVAQSPRYKITEKSQAVAFWCDPISGHATLYWYRQILGQGPELLVQFQDESVVDDSQLPKDRFSAERLKGVDSTLKIQPAELGDSAMYLCASSDGPANTEAFFGQGTRLTVV.

This clonotype has at least ten counts. The chain uses TRBV28 and TRBJ2-2, with D perhaps TRBD1 or TRBD2 (5 bases each). V lost 6 bases to trimming and J lost 5 bases, with 34 bases between them. The CDR3 extends over 21 amino acids. Germline V gene lookup returns CDR1 MDHEN and CDR2 SYDVKM. Here the CDR3 reads CASSYLSPGSAQVGWTGELFF. For the CDR3, the DNA is TGTGCCAGCAGCTATTTATCACCAGGGAGCGCGCAAGTGGGGTGGACCGGGGAGCTGTTTTTT.

This chain uses TRBV20-1 with TRBJ1-2; 12 nucleotides match TRBD1. In germline, CDR1 is DFQATT, CDR2 SNEGSKA (reference sequence). V trimming: 4 bases; J trimming: 4 bases; junction bases outside the gene matches: 10. The CDR3 consists of 16 residues. This CDR3 is CSATQTGTGGSYGYTF. In DNA form, the CDR3 reads TGCAGTGCTACCCAAACCGGGACAGGGGGCAGCTATGGCTACACCTTC.

The J gene is TRBJ1-5, the V gene TRBV2, with D unclear. Trimming took 4 bases from V and 0 from J, leaving 7 bases between them. The germline CDR1 and CDR2 sequences are SNHLY and FYNNEI. The length of the CDR3 is 14 residues. CDR3 sequence (DNA): TGTGCCAGCAGTGCACAAGGTAGCAATCAGCCCCAGCATTTT. Protein: CASSAQGSNQPQHF. The whole variable domain, filled in from reference TRBV2 and TRBJ1-5, reads EPEVTQTPSHQVTQMGQEVILRCVPISNHLYFYWYRQILGQKVEFLVSFYNNEISEKSEIFDDQFSVERPDGSNFTLKIRSTKLEDSAMYFCASSAQGSNQPQHFGDGTRLSIL.

The V call is TRBV20-1, the J call TRBJ2-3; the D gene is possibly TRBD2 (6 bases). The V end lost 0 bases, the J end lost 5 bases, and 18 bases lay between the germline ends. Germline V gives CDR1 DFQATT, CDR2 SNEGSKA (reference sequence). The CDR3 is 16 amino acids. The CDR3 region is CSARDLLAAYRDTQYF. The CDR3 DNA sequence: TGCAGTGCTAGAGATCTCTTAGCGGCGTACAGAGATACGCAGTATTTT.

V is TRBV20-1 and J is TRBJ2-7, with TRBD2 matching 11 bases. J gave up 3 bases and V 6 bases, and 7 bases lay outside the gene matches. The length of the CDR3 is 14 residues. Per the germline V gene, CDR1 is DFQATT and CDR2 is SNEGSKA (reference sequence). The chain's CDR3 is CSALLAGVLYEQYF. The DNA of the CDR3 is TGCAGTGCCCTACTAGCGGGAGTTCTCTACGAGCAGTACTTC.

Ten or more counts support this clonotype. The chain joins TRBV28 to TRBJ2-7; 7 nucleotides match TRBD2. The CDR3 length is 13 residues. Germline assignment: CDR1 MDHEN and CDR2 SYDVKM. Losses at the gene ends were 5 bases for V and 2 bases for J; bases not matched to a gene: 3. The CDR3 DNA reads as TGTGCCAGCAGTGCGCTAGCGGCCTACGAGCAGTACTTC. This encodes CASSALAAYEQYF.

The gene calls are TRBV29-1 and TRBJ1-4; D possibly corresponds to TRBD1 (5 bases). Germline assignment: CDR1 SQVTM and CDR2 ANQGSEA. The V end lost 6 bases, the J end lost 4 bases, and 15 bases lay between the germline ends. The CDR3 has 14 residues. The CDR3 coding sequence is TGCAGCGTGCTAACTGACAGTGATAATGAAAAACTGTTTTTT. This gives the protein CSVLTDSDNEKLFF.

About this clonotype: One base away lies a much larger clone, so this may be a sequencing read error. The conserved closing phenylalanine or tryptophan is absent in this CDR3, likely reflecting a read error. The gene calls are TRBV2 and TRBJ2-1; D remains ambiguous. This CDR3 is built from 17 residues. V was trimmed by 3 bases and J by 0 bases, leaving 15 bases between them. Germline loops: CDR1 SNHLY, CDR2 FYNNEI. Here the CDR3 reads CASSDLPFLSSYNEQFL. CDR3 DNA sequence: TGTGCCAGCAGTGACCTACCCTTCCTTAGCTCCTACAATGAGCAGTTCCTC.

V gene TRBV28 combines with J gene TRBJ1-6, with D perhaps matching TRBD1 (6 bases). V lost 3 bases and J 9 bases, leaving 12 bases between the germline ends. CDR1 MDHEN and CDR2 SYDVKM come from the germline V gene. The CDR3 contains 14 residues. The DNA for the CDR3 is TGTGCCAGCAGTTTGGGGGGCGCGGGTTCACCCCTCCACTTT. Translated: CASSLGGAGSPLHF.

The V and J genes are TRBV18 and TRBJ1-1; D is ambiguous. The CDR3 has 13 amino acids. Germline lookup yields CDR1 KGHSH and CDR2 LQKENI. Trimming cost V 7 bases and J 2 bases, with 11 bases left between them. The CDR3 region is CASCLVPNTEAFF. The CDR3 nucleotides read TGTGCCAGCTGCTTGGTCCCTAACACTGAAGCTTTCTTT. The full variable domain, its missing parts supplied by reference TRBV18 and TRBJ1-1, is NAGVMQNPRHLVRRRGQEARLRCSPMKGHSHVYWYRQLPEEGLKFMVYLQKENIIDESGMPKERFSAEFPKEGPSILRIQQVVRGDSAAYFCASCLVPNTEAFFGQGTRLTVV.

This clonotype was observed a handful of times. This chain connects TRBV29-1 to TRBJ2-7; TRBD2 matches at 8 bases. The ends lost 6 bases at V and 4 bases at J; junction bases unmatched: 14. The CDR3 consists of 15 residues. From germline, CDR1 is SQVTM and CDR2 ANQGSEA. This chain's CDR3 is CSVPAGSGVGYEQYF. Here the CDR3 DNA reads TGCAGCGTCCCCGCTGGTAGCGGGGTGGGGTACGAGCAGTACTTC.

This clonotype was recorded at least ten times. The chain recombines TRBV28 with TRBJ2-7, with D maybe TRBD2 (6 bases). The germline CDR1 and CDR2 sequences are MDHEN and SYDVKM. The V end was cut by 6 bases, the J end by 3 bases, with 21 bases between. The CDR3 consists of 16 residues. CDR3 DNA: TGTGCCAGCAGCTTCCCCACGGGACTTGGGATCTACGAGCAGTACTTC. It is translated as CASSFPTGLGIYEQYF.

The V and J genes are TRBV30 and TRBJ2-7; D gene ambiguous. The CDR3 runs 14 residues. V lost 0 bases to trimming and J lost 3 bases, with 12 bases between them. CDR1 GTSNPN and CDR2 SVGIG come from the germline V gene (reference sequence). The DNA for the CDR3 is TGTGCCTGGAGTGTAGGTATTGACGGCTACGAGCAGTACTTC. This sequence encodes CAWSVGIDGYEQYF.

Comment on this clonotype: A read error may be the cause here, since a much bigger clone is one base away. The chain carries TRBV12-3 or TRBV12-4 and TRBJ2-2; 12 bases line up with TRBD2. The CDR3 contains 17 residues. CDR3 nucleotide sequence: TGTGCCAGCAGTTGGCTAGCGGGAGGGATGAACGCCGGGGAGCTGTTTTTT. Translating it yields CASSWLAGGMNAGELFF.